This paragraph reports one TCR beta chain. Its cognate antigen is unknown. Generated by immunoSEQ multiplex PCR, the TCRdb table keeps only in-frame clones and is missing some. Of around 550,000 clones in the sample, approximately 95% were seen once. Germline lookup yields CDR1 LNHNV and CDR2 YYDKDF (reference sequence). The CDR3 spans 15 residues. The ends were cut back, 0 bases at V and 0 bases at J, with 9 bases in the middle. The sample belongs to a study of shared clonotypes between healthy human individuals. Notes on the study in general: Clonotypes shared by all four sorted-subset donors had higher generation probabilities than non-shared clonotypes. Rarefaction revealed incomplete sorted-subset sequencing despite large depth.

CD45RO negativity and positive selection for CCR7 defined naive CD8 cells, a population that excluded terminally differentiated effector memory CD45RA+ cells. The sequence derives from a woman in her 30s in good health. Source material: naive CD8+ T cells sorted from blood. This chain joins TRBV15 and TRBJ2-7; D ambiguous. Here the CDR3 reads CATSRDRSFSYEQYF. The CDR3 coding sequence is TGTGCCACCAGCAGAGATAGGAGCTTCTCCTACGAGCAGTACTTC. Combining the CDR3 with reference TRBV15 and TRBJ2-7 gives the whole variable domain DAMVIQNPRYQVTQFGKPVTLSCSQTLNHNVMYWYQQKSSQAPKLLFHYYDKDFNNEADTPDNFQSRRPNTSFCFLDIRSPGLGDTAMYLCATSRDRSFSYEQYFGPGTRLTVT.